This is a list of T cell receptor beta chains from one sample in a study of shared clonotypes between healthy human individuals. Using immunoSEQ multiplex PCR, the repertoire was profiled, and TCRdb retains in-frame clones only, with some absent. The sample holds 2 million to 2.5 million clones, 93% seen once. The sequenced sample was naive CD4+ T cells from PBMCs. These receptors originate from a man aged 18 to 30 in good health. Some clones in this sample may be carry-over from other donors' samples. Both conserved end residues are part of each CDR3. A D gene is named only where the DNA matches it firmly. The size of a clone is reported for some rows only, either as once, few or many, or as a class for expanded clones.

j_gene | abundance | d_gene | v_gene | CDR3nt | CDR3aa
TRBJ1-1 | NA | TRBD1 | TRBV29-1 | TGCAGCGTTGAAGCCACAGGGGACACTGAAGCTTTCTTT | CSVEATGDTEAFF
TRBJ2-7 | NA | TRBD1 | TRBV29-1 | TGCAGCGTAAGACAGGGGCTTGAGCAGTACTTC | CSVRQGLEQYF
TRBJ2-7 | NA | TRBD1 | TRBV5-1 | TGCGCCAGCAGCTTGGGGTGGACAGGAGTCATAGGGAAGGACGAGCAGTACTTC | CASSLGWTGVIGKDEQYF
TRBJ2-1 | NA | NA | TRBV5-6 | TGTGCCAGCAGCTTGGTATTTGGGGGTGAGCAGTTCTTC | CASSLVFGGEQFF
TRBJ2-2 | NA | NA | TRBV7-6 | TGTGCCAGCAGCCGGGACTTAAACACCGGGGAGCTGTTTTTT | CASSRDLNTGELFF
TRBJ2-7 | NA | NA | TRBV5-1 | TGCGCCAGCAGCCCGAACGACAGGTCCTACTACGAGCAGTACTTC | CASSPNDRSYYEQYF
TRBJ1-3 | NA | NA | TRBV27 | TGTGCCAGCAGTTACGCAGGCTCTGGAAACACCATATATTTT | CASSYAGSGNTIYF
TRBJ1-1 | few | NA | TRBV6-1 | TGTGCCAGCAGTGAAGCCCCTGGCAGGGTGATGAACACTGAAGCTTTCTTT | CASSEAPGRVMNTEAFF
TRBJ2-2 | NA | NA | TRBV7-9 | TGTGCCAGCACCCCGCCGGGGATCACCGGGGAGCTGTTTTTT | CASTPPGITGELFF
TRBJ2-1 | NA | NA | TRBV18 | TGTGCCAGCTCACCGGGGCGGGACCTTTACAATGAGCAGTTCTTC | CASSPGRDLYNEQFF
TRBJ1-4 | NA | NA | TRBV6-6 | TGTGCCAGCAGACGACTGATAGGTGAAAAACTGTTTTTT | CASRRLIGEKLFF
TRBJ2-7 | NA | NA | TRBV6-6 | TGTGCCAGCTCGGGCTCCAGGGGCGGGTCCTACGAGCAGTACTTC | CASSGSRGGSYEQYF
TRBJ1-2 | few | NA | TRBV18 | TGTGCCAGCTCACCCTTGGCCGGGGATGGCTACACCTTC | CASSPLAGDGYTF
TRBJ2-7 | NA | NA | TRBV5-1 | TGCGCCAGCAGCCTCGGCCCGGACTTGGAGCAGTACTTC | CASSLGPDLEQYF
TRBJ2-7 | once | TRBD2 | TRBV29-1 | TGCAGCGTAGCTAGCGGCCGCAGCTCCTACGAGCAGTACTTC | CSVASGRSSYEQYF
TRBJ2-7 | NA | NA | TRBV5-1 | TGCGCCAGTAATGACCTTAGCTCCTACGAGCAGTACTTC | CASNDLSSYEQYF
TRBJ2-2 | once | NA | TRBV6-5 | TGTGCCAGCAGTCCCGGGGCGAACACCGGGGAGCTGTTTTTT | CASSPGANTGELFF
TRBJ2-1 | NA | TRBD2 | TRBV7-6 | TGTGCCAGCAGCTTAGGCGGGCTAGCGGGGGTAGAGCAGTTCTTC | CASSLGGLAGVEQFF
TRBJ2-1 | once | TRBD2 | TRBV5-1 | TGCGCCAGCAGCTTGGCCGGGACTAGCGGCGGGGGGGAGCAGTTCTTC | CASSLAGTSGGGEQFF
TRBJ1-5 | once | NA | TRBV6-5 | TGTGCCAGCAGGTTGACCGGGGTGGATCAGCCCCAGCATTTT | CASRLTGVDQPQHF
TRBJ1-3 | few | NA | TRBV9 | TGTGCCAGCAGCGTAGGGCAGGACTCTGGAAACACCATATATTTT | CASSVGQDSGNTIYF
TRBJ2-3 | few | TRBD1 | TRBV20-1 | TGCAGTGCTAGTACAGGGGGTACGCAGTATTTT | CSASTGGTQYF
TRBJ1-3 | once | NA | TRBV2 | TGTGCCAGCAGTGTTGGGGTCTCTGGAAACACCATATATTTT | CASSVGVSGNTIYF
TRBJ2-1 | NA | TRBD2 | TRBV5-4 | TGTGCCAGCAGCCTTAGCGGGAGGGCCCTCAATGAGCAGTTCTTC | CASSLSGRALNEQFF
TRBJ1-1 | NA | NA | TRBV6-5 | TGTGCCAGTAGGGGCAGGGTGAACACTGAAGCTTTCTTT | CASRGRVNTEAFF
TRBJ2-6 | NA | TRBD1 | TRBV27 | TGTGCCAGCAGTTCTCGTCCGACACAGGGGGCCCTCCCTGGGGCCAACGTCCTGACTTTC | CASSSRPTQGALPGANVLTF
TRBJ1-2 | NA | NA | TRBV19 | TGTGCCAGTAGTATGGGGCAAAGCGGGGGCTACACCTTC | CASSMGQSGGYTF
TRBJ1-2 | NA | NA | TRBV4-2 | TGTGCCAGCAGCTTAGGGTTTTATGGCTACACCTTC | CASSLGFYGYTF
TRBJ1-2 | NA | NA | TRBV28 | TGTGCCAGCAGTCGCCCGAGGGGCGCTTATGGCTACACCTTC | CASSRPRGAYGYTF
TRBJ2-2 | NA | NA | TRBV11-3 | TGTGCCAGTGGAAGGACAGCCAACACCGGGGAGCTGTTTTTT | CASGRTANTGELFF